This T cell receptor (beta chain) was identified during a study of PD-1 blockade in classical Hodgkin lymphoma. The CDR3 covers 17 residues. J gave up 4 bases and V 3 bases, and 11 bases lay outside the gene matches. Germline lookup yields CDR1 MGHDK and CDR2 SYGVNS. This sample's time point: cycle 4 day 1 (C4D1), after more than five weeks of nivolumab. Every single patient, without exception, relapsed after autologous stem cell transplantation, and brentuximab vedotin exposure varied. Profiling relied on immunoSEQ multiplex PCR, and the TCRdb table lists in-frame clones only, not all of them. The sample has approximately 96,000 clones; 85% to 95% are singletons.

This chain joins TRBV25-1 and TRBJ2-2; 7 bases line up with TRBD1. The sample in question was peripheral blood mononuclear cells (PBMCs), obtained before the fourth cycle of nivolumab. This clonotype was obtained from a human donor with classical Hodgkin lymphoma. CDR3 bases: TGTGCCAGCAGTGATTATGAGACAGGGCTTTCCACCGGGGAGCTGTTTTTT. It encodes CASSDYETGLSTGELFF.